The 2 T cell receptor beta chains below come from one sample, sequenced in a study of cytomegalovirus exposure and HLA in healthy donors. This PCR relied on a set of 60 Vbeta primers and 13 Jbeta primers. Repertoires were generated with immunoSEQ multiplex PCR, while TCRdb's copy carries only in-frame clones and drops some. This table has some 130,000 clones, roughly three quarters appearing once. Sequencing was carried out using PBMCs. The receptors stem from a man aged 35 to 55 in good health and CMV-seronegative.

There are a few counts of this clone. The chain is built from TRBV5-6 and TRBJ2-7, with 10 bases matching TRBD1. Germline CDR1 SGHDT, CDR2 YYEEEE. V gave up 4 bases and J gave up 8 bases; unmatched junction bases: 9. This CDR3 spans 14 amino acids. CDR3 nucleotides: TGTGCCAGCAGCACCGGGACAGGGGTATTCCAGCAGTACTTC. Its protein is CASSTGTGVFQQYF.

The V and J genes are TRBV4-1 and TRBJ1-1, with TRBD1 as a possible D gene (6 bases). Trimming left V 0 bases short and J 4 bases short, with 12 bases between. This CDR3 has 15 residues. Germline CDR1 reads MGHRA; CDR2 reads YSYEKL. In nucleotides, the CDR3 is TGCGCCAGCAGCCAAGATCGTGGCAGGGGCACTGAAGCTTTCTTT. This gives the protein CASSQDRGRGTEAFF.